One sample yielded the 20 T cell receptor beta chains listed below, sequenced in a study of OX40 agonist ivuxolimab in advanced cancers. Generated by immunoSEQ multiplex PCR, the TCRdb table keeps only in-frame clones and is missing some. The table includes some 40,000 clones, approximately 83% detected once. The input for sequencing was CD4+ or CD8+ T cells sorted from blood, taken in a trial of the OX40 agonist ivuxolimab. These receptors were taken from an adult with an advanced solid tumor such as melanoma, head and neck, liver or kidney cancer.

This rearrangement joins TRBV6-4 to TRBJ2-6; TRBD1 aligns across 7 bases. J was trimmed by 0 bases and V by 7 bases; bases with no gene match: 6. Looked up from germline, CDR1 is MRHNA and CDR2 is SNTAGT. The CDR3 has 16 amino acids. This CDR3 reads CASIRDRDSGANVLTF. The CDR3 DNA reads TGTGCCAGCATTCGGGACAGAGACTCTGGGGCCAACGTCCTGACTTTC.

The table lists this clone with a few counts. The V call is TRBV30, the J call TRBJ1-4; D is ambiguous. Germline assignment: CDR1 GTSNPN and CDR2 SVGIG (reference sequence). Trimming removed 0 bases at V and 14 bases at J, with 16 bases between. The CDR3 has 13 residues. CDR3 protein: CAWSVLPAEELFF. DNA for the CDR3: TGTGCCTGGAGTGTACTCCCCGCCGAAGAGCTGTTTTTT.

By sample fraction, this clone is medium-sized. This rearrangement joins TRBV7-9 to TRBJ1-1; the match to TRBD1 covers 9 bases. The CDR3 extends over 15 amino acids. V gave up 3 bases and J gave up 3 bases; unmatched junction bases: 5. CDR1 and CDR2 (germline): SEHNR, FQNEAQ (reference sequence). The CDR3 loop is CASSLGNRGHTEAFF. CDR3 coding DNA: TGTGCCAGCAGCTTGGGGAACAGGGGGCACACTGAAGCTTTCTTT.

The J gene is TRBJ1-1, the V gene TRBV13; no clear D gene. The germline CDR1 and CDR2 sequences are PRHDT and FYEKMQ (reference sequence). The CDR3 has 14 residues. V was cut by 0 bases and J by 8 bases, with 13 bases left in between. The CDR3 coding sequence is TGTGCCAGCAGCTTAGGAGCGGGCAGCCCCGAAGCTTTCTTT. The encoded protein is CASSLGAGSPEAFF. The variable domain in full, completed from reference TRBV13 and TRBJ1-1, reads AAGVIQSPRHLIKEKRETATLKCYPIPRHDTVYWYQQGPGQDPQFLISFYEKMQSDKGSIPDRFSAQQFSDYHSELNMSSLELGDSALYFCASSLGAGSPEAFFGQGTRLTVV.

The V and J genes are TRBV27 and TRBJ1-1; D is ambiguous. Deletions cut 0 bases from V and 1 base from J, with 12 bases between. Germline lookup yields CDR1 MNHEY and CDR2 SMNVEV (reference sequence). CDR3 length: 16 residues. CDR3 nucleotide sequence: TGTGCCAGCAGTTTATCGTACGGAATTTCGAACACTGAAGCTTTCTTT. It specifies CASSLSYGISNTEAFF.

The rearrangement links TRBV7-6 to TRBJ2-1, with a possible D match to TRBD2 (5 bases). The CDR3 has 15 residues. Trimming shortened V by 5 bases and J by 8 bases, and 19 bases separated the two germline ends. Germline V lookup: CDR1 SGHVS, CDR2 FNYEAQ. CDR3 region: CASSISPGGFDEQFF. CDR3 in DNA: TGTGCCAGCAGCATAAGCCCTGGCGGGTTTGATGAGCAGTTCTTC.

CDR3 region: CASSLDRVGEQYF. The CDR3 DNA follows: TGTGCCAGCAGTTTGGACAGGGTAGGCGAGCAGTACTTC. J is TRBJ2-7 and V is TRBV27; 8 bases are a match to TRBD1. J was trimmed by 6 bases and V by 3 bases; bases with no gene match: 4. Germline-derived CDR1 and CDR2 are MNHEY and SMNVEV (reference sequence). The CDR3 runs to 13 residues.

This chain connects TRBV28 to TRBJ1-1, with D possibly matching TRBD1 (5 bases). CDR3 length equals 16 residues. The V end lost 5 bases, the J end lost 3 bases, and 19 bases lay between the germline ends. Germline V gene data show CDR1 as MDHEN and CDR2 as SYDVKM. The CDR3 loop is CASSPVRVGGDTEAFF. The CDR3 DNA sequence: TGTGCCAGCAGTCCCGTCAGGGTCGGAGGGGACACTGAAGCTTTCTTT. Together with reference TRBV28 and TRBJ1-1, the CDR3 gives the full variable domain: DVKVTQSSRYLVKRTGEKVFLECVQDMDHENMFWYRQDPGLGLRLIYFSYDVKMKEKGDIPEGYSVSREKKERFSLILESASTNQTSMYLCASSPVRVGGDTEAFFGQGTRLTVV.

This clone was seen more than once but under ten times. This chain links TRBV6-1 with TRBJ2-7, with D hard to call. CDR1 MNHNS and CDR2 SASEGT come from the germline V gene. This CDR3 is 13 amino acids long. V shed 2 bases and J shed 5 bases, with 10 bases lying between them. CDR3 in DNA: TGTGCCAGCAGTGAATCGGTTAGCAACGAGCAGTACTTC. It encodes CASSESVSNEQYF.

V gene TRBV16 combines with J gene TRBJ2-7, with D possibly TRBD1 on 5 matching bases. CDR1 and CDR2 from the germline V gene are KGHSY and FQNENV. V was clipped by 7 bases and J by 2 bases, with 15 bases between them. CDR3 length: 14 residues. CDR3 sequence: CASIASGPPYEQYF. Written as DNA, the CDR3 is TGTGCCAGCATCGCCTCAGGGCCCCCCTACGAGCAGTACTTC.

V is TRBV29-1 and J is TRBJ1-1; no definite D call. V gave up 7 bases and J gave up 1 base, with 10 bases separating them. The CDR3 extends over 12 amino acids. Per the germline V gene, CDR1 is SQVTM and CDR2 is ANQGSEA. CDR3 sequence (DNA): TGCAGCGGTTTGGCAGGGAACACTGAAGCTTTCTTT. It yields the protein CSGLAGNTEAFF.

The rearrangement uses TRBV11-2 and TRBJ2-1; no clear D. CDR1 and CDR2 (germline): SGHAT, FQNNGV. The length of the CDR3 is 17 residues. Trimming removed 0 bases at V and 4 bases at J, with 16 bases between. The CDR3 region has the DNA TGTGCCAGCAGCTTAGATCGGATAGGGATCCCTTACAATGAGCAGTTCTTC. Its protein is CASSLDRIGIPYNEQFF. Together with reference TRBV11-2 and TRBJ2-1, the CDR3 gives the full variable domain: EAGVAQSPRYKIIEKRQSVAFWCNPISGHATLYWYQQILGQGPKLLIQFQNNGVVDDSQLPKDRFSAERLKGVDSTLKIQPAKLEDSAVYLCASSLDRIGIPYNEQFFGPGTRLTVL.

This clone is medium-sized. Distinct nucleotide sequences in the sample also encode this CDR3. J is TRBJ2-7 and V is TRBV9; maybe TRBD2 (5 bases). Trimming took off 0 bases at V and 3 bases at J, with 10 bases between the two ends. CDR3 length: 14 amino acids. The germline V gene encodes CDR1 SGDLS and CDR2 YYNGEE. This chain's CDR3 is CASSVGWGDYEQYF. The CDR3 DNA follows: TGTGCCAGCAGCGTAGGATGGGGAGACTACGAGCAGTACTTC.

The CDR3 spells CASSTSSRDPGLLDGYTF. In nucleotides, the CDR3 is TGTGCCAGCAGCACATCCTCCCGGGACCCGGGGCTGTTGGATGGCTACACCTTC. This chain links TRBV21-1 with TRBJ1-2. TRBV21-1 is a known pseudogene. This CDR3 is 18 amino acids long.

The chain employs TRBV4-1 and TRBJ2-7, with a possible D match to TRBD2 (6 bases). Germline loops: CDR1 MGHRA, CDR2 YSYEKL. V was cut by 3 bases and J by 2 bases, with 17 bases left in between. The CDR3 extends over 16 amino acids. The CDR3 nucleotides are TGCGCCAGCAGCCATGCTGGGGGGAGTCCCACCTACGAGCAGTACTTC. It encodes CASSHAGGSPTYEQYF.

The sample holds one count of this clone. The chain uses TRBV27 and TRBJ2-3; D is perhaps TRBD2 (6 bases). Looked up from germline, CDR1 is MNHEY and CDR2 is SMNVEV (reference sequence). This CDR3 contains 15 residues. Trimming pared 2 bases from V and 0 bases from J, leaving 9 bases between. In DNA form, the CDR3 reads TGTGCCAGCAGTTTACTAGCGCCCAGCACAGATACGCAGTATTTT. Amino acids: CASSLLAPSTDTQYF.

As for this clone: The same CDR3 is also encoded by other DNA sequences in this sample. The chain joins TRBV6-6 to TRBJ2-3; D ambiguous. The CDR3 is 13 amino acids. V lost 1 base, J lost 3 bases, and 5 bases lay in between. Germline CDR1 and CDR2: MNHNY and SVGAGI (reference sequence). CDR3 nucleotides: TGTGCCAGCAGTTACTTGGGAACAGATACGCAGTATTTT. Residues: CASSYLGTDTQYF.

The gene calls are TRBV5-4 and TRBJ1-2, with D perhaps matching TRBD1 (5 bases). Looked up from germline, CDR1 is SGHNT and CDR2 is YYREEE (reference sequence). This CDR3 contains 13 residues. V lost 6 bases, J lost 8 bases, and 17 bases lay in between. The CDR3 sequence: CASTPLAGKGYTF. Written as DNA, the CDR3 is TGTGCCAGCACCCCCCTAGCAGGGAAGGGCTACACCTTC.

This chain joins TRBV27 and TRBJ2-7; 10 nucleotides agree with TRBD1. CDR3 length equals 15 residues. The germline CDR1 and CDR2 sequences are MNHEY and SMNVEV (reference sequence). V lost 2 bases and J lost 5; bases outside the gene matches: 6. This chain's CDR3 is CASSLGGTGDHEQYF. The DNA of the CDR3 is TGTGCCAGCAGTTTAGGGGGGACAGGGGACCACGAGCAGTACTTC.

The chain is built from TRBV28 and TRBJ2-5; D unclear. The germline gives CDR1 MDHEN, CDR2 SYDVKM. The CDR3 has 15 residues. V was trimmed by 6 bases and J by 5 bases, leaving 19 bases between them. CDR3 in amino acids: CASSHRALGQETQYF. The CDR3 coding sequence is TGTGCCAGCAGCCACCGGGCTCTCGGGCAGGAGACCCAGTACTTC.